Shown below are 14 T cell receptor beta chains from a single sample sequenced in a study of vaccination and CD4 T cells after COVID-19 (dated 2022 in TCRdb). Libraries were made using PCR. Sequenced on an Illumina iSeq 100. DNA from cultured CD4+ T cells was subjected to TCR sequencing with the Oncomine TCR Beta short-read assay at the Johns Hopkins FTIC core. TCRdb handled the public reads itself, with Q25 trimming in fastp and clone calling in MiXCR, and kept productive beta chains. Here each entry gathers all rows of one CDR3 protein and keeps the most common genes and DNA. A total of 13,000 to 15,000 distinct CDR3 sequences appear in this sample, 50% to 65% of them only once. Clones ranked in the top ten supply about 10% of the sample. The treatment or condition label corresponds to: roughly nine-day PBMC culture with coronavirus spike peptide pools or control peptides (ViraFEST assay). No antigen is known for these receptors.

The sequencing sample was made of CD4+ T cells from blood, cultured in vitro. These receptors all come from a human donor who had recovered from COVID-19.

The chain links TRBV4-3 to TRBJ1-5, with D perhaps TRBD1 (5 bases). Germline V gives CDR1 LGHNA, CDR2 YSLEER. V was shortened by 1 base and J by 7 bases, with 14 bases between the two germline ends. This CDR3 region has 15 residues. CDR3 sequence: CASSQGRAGSQPQHF. The CDR3 nucleotides read TGCGCCAGCAGCCAAGGGCGGGCAGGGTCCCAGCCCCAGCATTTT.

This clonotype was counted a single time. One end of the junction does not line up with germline, which may come from a read error. The chain has TRBV20-1 and TRBJ2-3; 11 bases agree with TRBD2. The CDR3 contains 13 residues. Germline CDR1 is DFQATT and CDR2 is SNEGSKA (reference sequence). This chain's CDR3 is CSARTSGIDTQFF. The DNA for the CDR3 is TGCAGTGCTAGGACTAGCGGGATTGATACGCAGTTTTTT.

This chain uses TRBV5-4 with TRBJ2-7; D may be TRBD1 or TRBD2 (5 bases each). Trimming removed 4 bases at V and 6 bases at J, with 20 bases between. This CDR3 is 15 amino acids long. CDR1 and CDR2 from the germline V gene are SGHNT and YYREEE (reference sequence). CDR3 amino acids: CASSEVGARGLEQYF. The CDR3 nucleotides are TGTGCCAGCAGCGAAGTTGGGGCACGGGGCCTCGAGCAGTACTTC. Together with reference TRBV5-4 and TRBJ2-7, the CDR3 gives the full variable domain: ETGVTQSPTHLIKTRGQQVTLRCSSQSGHNTVSWYQQALGQGPQFIFQYYREEENGRGNFPPRFSGLQFPNYSSELNVNALELDDSALYLCASSEVGARGLEQYFGPGTRLTVT.

The chain is built from TRBV20-1 and TRBJ1-2; possibly TRBD1 for D (6 bases). Trimming shortened V by 4 bases and J by 8 bases, and 23 bases separated the two germline ends. CDR3 length equals 15 residues. The germline gives CDR1 DFQATT, CDR2 SNEGSKA (reference sequence). The CDR3 protein is CSANRHRDVGLGYTF. CDR3 in DNA: TGCAGTGCTAACCGCCACAGGGACGTGGGGCTGGGCTACACCTTC.

The table lists this clonotype with a few counts. The chain combines TRBV2 with TRBJ1-1, with unresolved D. Trimming shortened V by 4 bases and J by 1 base, and 7 bases separated the two germline ends. Looked up from germline, CDR1 is SNHLY and CDR2 is FYNNEI. The CDR3 has 13 amino acids. The CDR3 reads CASSGRQNTEAFF. The DNA for the CDR3 is TGTGCCAGCAGTGGGCGGCAGAACACTGAAGCTTTCTTT.

J is TRBJ1-2 and V is TRBV5-1; 11 nucleotides agree with TRBD1. Trimming at V came to 4 bases and at J to 4 bases, leaving 9 bases not matched to a gene. Germline V gives CDR1 SGHRS, CDR2 YFSETQ. The CDR3 spans 16 residues. The CDR3: CASSADRGLYGYGYTF. CDR3 nucleotide sequence: TGCGCCAGCAGCGCGGACAGGGGGCTTTACGGCTATGGCTACACCTTC.

The chain is built from TRBV5-1 and TRBJ2-3; TRBD2 agrees at 12 bases. The CDR3 runs 16 residues. Germline V gene sequence: CDR1 SGHRS, CDR2 YFSETQ. Germline trimming cut 4 bases from V and 0 bases from J; bases unmatched to any gene: 3. CDR3 region: CASSLAGGVSTDTQYF. CDR3 DNA sequence: TGCGCCAGCAGCCTAGCGGGAGGGGTTAGCACAGATACGCAGTATTTT. Full variable domain (outside the CDR3, taken from reference TRBV5-1 and TRBJ2-3): KAGVTQTPRYLIKTRGQQVTLSCSPISGHRSVSWYQQTPGQGLQFLFEYFSETQRNKGNFPGRFSGRQFSNSRSEMNVSTLELGDSALYLCASSLAGGVSTDTQYFGPGTRLTVL.

The genes are TRBV24-1 and TRBJ2-1; D is perhaps TRBD2 (6 bases). Trimming left V 10 bases short and J 6 bases short, with 18 bases between. In germline, CDR1 is KGHDR, CDR2 SFDVKD. This CDR3 spans 14 amino acids. CDR3 DNA sequence: TGTGCCACGCATGGGGGGACCAGTCGCAATGAGCAGTTCTTC. Translating it yields CATHGGTSRNEQFF.

This clonotype has more than one count but fewer than ten. The gene calls are TRBV27 and TRBJ1-5, with 8 bases matching TRBD1. Trimming at V came to 8 bases and at J to 5 bases, leaving 11 bases not matched to a gene. Germline CDR1 MNHEY, CDR2 SMNVEV (reference sequence). This CDR3 region has 15 residues. The CDR3 DNA is TGTGCCAGCGCTCCGAGGGCAGGGGGCGATCAGCCCCAGCATTTT. This codes for CASAPRAGGDQPQHF.

The chain has TRBV2 and TRBJ2-1; 7 bases are shared with TRBD2. Germline trimming cut 8 bases from V and 4 bases from J; bases unmatched to any gene: 5. The CDR3 runs 13 residues. The germline CDR1 and CDR2 sequences are SNHLY and FYNNEI. CDR3 coding DNA: TGTGCCAGCCTAGCGGAAATGTACAATGAGCAGTTCTTC. Encoded protein: CASLAEMYNEQFF.

V gene TRBV12-3 or TRBV12-4 combines with J gene TRBJ2-5, with unresolved D. Trimming stripped 3 bases from V and 5 bases from J, with 13 bases between. This CDR3 region has 14 residues. CDR3 sequence reads: CASSFSVSDETQYF. The DNA of the CDR3 is TGTGCCAGCAGTTTTAGTGTTTCAGATGAGACCCAGTACTTC.

This clonotype was counted a few times. The chain links TRBV24-1 to TRBJ2-3; D is perhaps TRBD1 (5 bases). The CDR3 spans 13 residues. Trimming shortened V by 4 bases and J by 5 bases, and 9 bases separated the two germline ends. Germline-derived CDR1 and CDR2 are KGHDR and SFDVKD. CDR3 region: CATSEGALDTQYF. The CDR3 DNA is TGTGCCACCAGTGAAGGGGCATTAGATACGCAGTATTTT.

This clonotype has more than one count but fewer than ten. This chain joins TRBV6-5 and TRBJ2-7; a weak D match, TRBD1 (5 bases). V lost 0 bases, J lost 4 bases, and 7 bases lay in between. In germline, CDR1 is MNHEY, CDR2 SVGAGI. This CDR3 region has 13 residues. This chain's CDR3 is CASSYSDSYEQYF. The DNA of the CDR3 is TGTGCCAGCAGTTACTCCGACAGTTACGAGCAGTACTTC.

This clonotype was picked up one time. V usage is TRBV5-1 and J usage is TRBJ2-7, with 8 bases matching TRBD2. After removal of 4 bases from V and 2 bases from J, the junction contained 2 bases not matched to a gene. This CDR3 spans 13 amino acids. The V gene's germline CDR1 is SGHRS and CDR2 YFSETQ. The CDR3 coding sequence is TGCGCCAGCAGCCCGGGACTAGCCTACGAGCAGTACTTC. This translates into CASSPGLAYEQYF.